Given below is one T cell receptor (beta chain) in context. What it binds is unknown. The CDR3 covers 14 residues. Germline V gene data show CDR1 as MDHEN and CDR2 as SYDVKM. The V gene end was trimmed by 6 bases and the J gene end by 0 bases; junction bases not matched to a gene: 5. The data were taken from a study of radiotherapy plus CTLA-4 blockade in lung cancer. Study as a whole: Objective responses were documented in 15% to 20% of patients, with disease control in around 30%. Study-level results: Clones derived from tumor TCRs expanded in blood after radiotherapy plus ipilimumab. Reportedly, early blood T cell clone dynamics best predicted response, with interferon-beta.

Only in-frame clones appear in the TCRdb table, and some are missing; sequencing was by immunoSEQ multiplex PCR. This table has 34,000 or so clones, roughly 79% appearing once. The origin of this receptor is a human donor with non-small cell lung cancer that progressed on radiotherapy plus ipilimumab. The sequenced sample was peripheral blood, obtained from a patient treated with radiotherapy plus ipilimumab. V usage is TRBV28 and J usage is TRBJ2-7; TRBD1 matches 7 bases. The CDR3 DNA reads TGTGCCAGCAGGCTAACAGGGGCCTCCTACGAGCAGTACTTC. It yields the protein CASRLTGASYEQYF.